Listed below are T cell receptor beta chains from one sample, sequenced in a study of long-term antiretroviral therapy in people with HIV. Data came from immunoSEQ multiplex PCR; TCRdb stores just in-frame clones and leaves some out. The sample has tens of thousands of clones; more than 90% are singletons. Specimen: unsorted PBMCs, collected 3.7 years after starting antiretroviral therapy. These receptors were collected from a woman in her 50s with HIV. Both conserved end residues are part of each CDR3. The order of the fields is V gene, J gene, CDR3 protein.

>TRBV7-9|TRBJ2-6
CASSLAGRPVLTF
>TRBV10-2|TRBJ2-7
CASSTGSSYEQYF
>TRBV9|TRBJ1-4
CASSVVGTQPNEKLFF
>TRBV7-3|TRBJ1-6
CASSLKHNSPLHF
>TRBV5-4|TRBJ2-1
CASSLPSGGSYNEQFF
>TRBV5-1|TRBJ1-6
CASTGDRGRNSPLHF
>TRBV19|TRBJ1-2
CASSPRRQVYGYTF
>TRBV2|TRBJ1-4
CASSMDRGPEKLFF
>TRBV5-1|TRBJ1-1
CASSLGTGNQMNTEAFF
>TRBV27|TRBJ2-2
CASSLWFGTGELFF
>TRBV6-6|TRBJ2-5
CASSQPETQYF
>TRBV5-4|TRBJ1-3
CASSLDSLGSSGNTIYF
>TRBV29-1|TRBJ2-4
CSVAPTGNIQYF